The T cell receptor (beta chain) described here comes from a study of cytomegalovirus exposure and HLA in healthy donors. The CDR3 runs 14 residues. Trimming removed 3 bases at V and 6 bases at J, with 11 bases between. The germline V gene has CDR1 SNHLY and CDR2 FYNNEI. PCR was performed using 60 Vbeta and 13 Jbeta primers. Assay used: immunoSEQ multiplex PCR; TCRdb lists only in-frame clones, some missing. The sample lists about 120,000 clones; roughly 82% were seen once. The TCR originated in a woman between 18 and 30 years old in good health and CMV-seronegative. J is TRBJ2-2 and V is TRBV2; D is ambiguous. Material: PBMCs. The CDR3 DNA reads TGTGCCAGCAGTGACGCCAGAAGCGCCGGGGAGCTGTTTTTT. It yields the protein CASSDARSAGELFF.